This T cell receptor beta chain originates from a study of cytomegalovirus exposure and HLA in healthy donors. The CDR3 sequence is 14 residues long. The V segment lost 2 bases and the J segment 3 bases; nucleotides outside the gene matches: 3. Per germline, CDR1 SGHRS and CDR2 YFSETQ. The PCR was carried out with 60 Vbeta primers and 13 Jbeta primers. Here immunoSEQ multiplex PCR was the method, and the copy in TCRdb shows in-frame clones only, minus some. The sample has about 150,000 clones; 73% are singletons. This TCR was recovered from a young woman in good health and CMV-seronegative. The specimen was PBMCs. The chain uses TRBV5-1 and TRBJ2-3; 7 nucleotides match TRBD1. The CDR3 sequence is CASSLRQGTDTQYF. The CDR3, as DNA: TGCGCCAGCAGCTTACGACAGGGAACAGATACGCAGTATTTT.